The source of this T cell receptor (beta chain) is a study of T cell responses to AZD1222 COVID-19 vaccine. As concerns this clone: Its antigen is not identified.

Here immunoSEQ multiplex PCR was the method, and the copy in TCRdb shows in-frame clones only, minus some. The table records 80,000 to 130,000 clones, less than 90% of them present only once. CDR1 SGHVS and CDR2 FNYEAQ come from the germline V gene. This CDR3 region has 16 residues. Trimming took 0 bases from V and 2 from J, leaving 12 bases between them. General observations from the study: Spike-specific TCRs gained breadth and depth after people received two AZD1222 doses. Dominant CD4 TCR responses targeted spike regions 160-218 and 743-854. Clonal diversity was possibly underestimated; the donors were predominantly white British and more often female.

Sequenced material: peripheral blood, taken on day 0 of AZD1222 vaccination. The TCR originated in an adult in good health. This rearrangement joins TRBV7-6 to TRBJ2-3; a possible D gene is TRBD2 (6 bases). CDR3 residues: CASSLASGVITDTQYF. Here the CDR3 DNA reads TGTGCCAGCAGCTTAGCTAGCGGAGTAATCACAGATACGCAGTATTTT. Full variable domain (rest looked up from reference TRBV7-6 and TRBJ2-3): GAGVSQSPRYKVTKRGQDVALRCDPISGHVSLYWYRQALGQGPEFLTYFNYEAQQDKSGLPNDRFSAERPEGSISTLTIQRTEQRDSAMYRCASSLASGVITDTQYFGPGTRLTVL.